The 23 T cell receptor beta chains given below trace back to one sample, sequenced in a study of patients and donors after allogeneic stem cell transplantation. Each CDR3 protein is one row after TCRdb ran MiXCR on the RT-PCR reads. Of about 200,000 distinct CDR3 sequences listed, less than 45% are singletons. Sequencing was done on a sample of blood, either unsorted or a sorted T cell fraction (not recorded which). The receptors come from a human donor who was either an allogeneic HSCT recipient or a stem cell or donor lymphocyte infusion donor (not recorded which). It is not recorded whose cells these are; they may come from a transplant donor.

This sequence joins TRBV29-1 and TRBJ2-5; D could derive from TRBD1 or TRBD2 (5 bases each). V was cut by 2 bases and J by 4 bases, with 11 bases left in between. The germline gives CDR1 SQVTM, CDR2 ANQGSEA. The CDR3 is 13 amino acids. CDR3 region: CSVEWGIRETQYF. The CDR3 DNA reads TGCAGCGTTGAATGGGGGATCCGAGAGACCCAGTACTTC.

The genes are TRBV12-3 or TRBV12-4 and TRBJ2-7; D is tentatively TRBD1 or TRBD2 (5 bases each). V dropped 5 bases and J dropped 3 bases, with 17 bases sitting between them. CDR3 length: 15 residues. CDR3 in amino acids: CASSRDLPVYYEQYF. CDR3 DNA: TGTGCCAGCAGTCGGGACCTTCCTGTGTACTACGAGCAGTACTTC.

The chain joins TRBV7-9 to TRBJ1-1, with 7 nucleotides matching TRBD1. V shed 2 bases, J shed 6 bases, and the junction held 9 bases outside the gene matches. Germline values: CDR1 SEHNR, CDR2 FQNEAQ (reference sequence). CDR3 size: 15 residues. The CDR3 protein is CASSLLRGLEAEAFF. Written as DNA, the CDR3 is TGTGCCAGCAGCTTACTGAGGGGGCTAGAAGCTGAAGCTTTCTTT. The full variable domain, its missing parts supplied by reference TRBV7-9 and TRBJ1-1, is DTGVSQNPRHKITKRGQNVTFRCDPISEHNRLYWYRQTLGQGPEFLTYFQNEAQLEKSRLLSDRFSAERPKGSFSTLEIQRTEQGDSAMYLCASSLLRGLEAEAFFGQGTRLTVV.

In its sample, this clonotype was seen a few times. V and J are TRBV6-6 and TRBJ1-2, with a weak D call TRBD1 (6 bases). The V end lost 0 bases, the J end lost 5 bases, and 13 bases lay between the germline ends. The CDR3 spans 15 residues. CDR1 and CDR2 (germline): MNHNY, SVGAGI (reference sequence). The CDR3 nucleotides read TGTGCCAGCAGTTACTCCCTCGGGACACAGTATGGCTACACCTTC. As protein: CASSYSLGTQYGYTF.

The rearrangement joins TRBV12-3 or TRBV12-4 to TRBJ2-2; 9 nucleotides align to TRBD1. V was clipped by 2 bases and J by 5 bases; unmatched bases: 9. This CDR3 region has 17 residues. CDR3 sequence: CASSLSGLTGGTGELFF. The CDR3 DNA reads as TGTGCCAGCAGTTTATCAGGGTTGACAGGGGGAACCGGGGAGCTGTTTTTT.

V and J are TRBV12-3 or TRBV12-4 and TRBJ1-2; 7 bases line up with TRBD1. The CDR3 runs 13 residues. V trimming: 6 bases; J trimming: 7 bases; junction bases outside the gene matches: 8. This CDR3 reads CASSPTGLSGYTF. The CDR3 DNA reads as TGTGCCAGCAGCCCGACAGGGCTTAGTGGCTACACCTTC.

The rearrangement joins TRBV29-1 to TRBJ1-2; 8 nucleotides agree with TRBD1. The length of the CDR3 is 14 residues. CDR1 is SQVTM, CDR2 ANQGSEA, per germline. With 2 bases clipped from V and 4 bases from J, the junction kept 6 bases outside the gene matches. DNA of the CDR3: TGCAGCGTTGAATCGGACAGGGATACCTATGGCTACACCTTC. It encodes CSVESDRDTYGYTF.

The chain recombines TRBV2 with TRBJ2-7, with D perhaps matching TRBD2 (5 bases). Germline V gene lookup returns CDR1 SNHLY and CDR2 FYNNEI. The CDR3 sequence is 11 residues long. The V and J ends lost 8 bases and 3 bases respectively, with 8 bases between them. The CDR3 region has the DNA TGTGCCAGCGCGGGCGGCTACGAGCAGTACTTC. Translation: CASAGGYEQYF.

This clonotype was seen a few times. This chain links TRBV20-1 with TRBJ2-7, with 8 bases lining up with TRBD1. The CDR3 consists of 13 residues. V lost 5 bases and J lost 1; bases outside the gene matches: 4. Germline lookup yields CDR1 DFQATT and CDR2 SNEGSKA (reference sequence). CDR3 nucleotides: TGCAGTGCTCGACAGGGGCTTTCCTACGAGCAGTACTTC. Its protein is CSARQGLSYEQYF.

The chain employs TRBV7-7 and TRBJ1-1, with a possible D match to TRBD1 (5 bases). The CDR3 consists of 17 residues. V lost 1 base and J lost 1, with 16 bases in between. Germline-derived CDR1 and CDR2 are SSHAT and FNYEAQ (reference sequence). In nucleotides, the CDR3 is TGTGCCAGCAGCTTAGTCTATGCGCACAGGAGGAACACTGAAGCTTTCTTT. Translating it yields CASSLVYAHRRNTEAFF.

CDR3 loop: CASSPGTSGKNIQYF. DNA of the CDR3: TGCGCCAGCAGCCCCGGGACTAGCGGAAAAAACATTCAGTACTTC. This rearrangement joins TRBV4-3 to TRBJ2-4; TRBD2 matches at 11 bases. The V gene's germline CDR1 is LGHNA and CDR2 YSLEER. The CDR3 runs 15 residues. The J segment lost 4 bases and the V segment lost 4 bases, leaving 3 bases of the junction unmatched.

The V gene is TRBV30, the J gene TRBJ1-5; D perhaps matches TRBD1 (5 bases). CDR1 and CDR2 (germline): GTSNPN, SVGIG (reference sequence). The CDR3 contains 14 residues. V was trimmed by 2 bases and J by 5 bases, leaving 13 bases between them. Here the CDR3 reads CAWSKGTDDQPQHF. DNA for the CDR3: TGTGCCTGGAGTAAAGGGACGGATGATCAGCCCCAGCATTTT.

CDR3 nucleotides: TGCGCCAGCAGCCAAGCTACTAGCGGGAGCACAGATACGCAGTATTTT. Its translation: CASSQATSGSTDTQYF. This rearrangement joins TRBV4-3 to TRBJ2-3; TRBD2 matches at 9 bases. Germline lookup yields CDR1 LGHNA and CDR2 YSLEER. V was clipped by 1 base and J by 0 bases; unmatched bases: 2. The CDR3 extends over 16 amino acids.

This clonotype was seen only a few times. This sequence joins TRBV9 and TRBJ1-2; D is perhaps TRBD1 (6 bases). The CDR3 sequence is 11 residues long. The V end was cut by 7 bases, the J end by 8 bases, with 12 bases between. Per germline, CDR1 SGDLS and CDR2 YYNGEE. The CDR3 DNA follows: TGTGCCAGCCAGGGGTTGACGGGCTACACCTTC. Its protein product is CASQGLTGYTF.

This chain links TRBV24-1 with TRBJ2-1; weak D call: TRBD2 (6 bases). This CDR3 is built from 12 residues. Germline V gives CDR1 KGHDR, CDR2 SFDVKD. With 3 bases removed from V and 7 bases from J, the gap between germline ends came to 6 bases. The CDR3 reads CATSDRGNEQFF. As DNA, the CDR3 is TGTGCCACCAGTGATCGGGGGAATGAGCAGTTCTTC.

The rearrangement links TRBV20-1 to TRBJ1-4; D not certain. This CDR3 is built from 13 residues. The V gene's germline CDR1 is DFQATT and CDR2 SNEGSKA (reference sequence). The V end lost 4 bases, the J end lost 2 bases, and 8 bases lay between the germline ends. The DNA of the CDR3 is TGCAGTGCTAAACAGAACACTAATGAAAAACTGTTTTTT. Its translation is CSAKQNTNEKLFF.

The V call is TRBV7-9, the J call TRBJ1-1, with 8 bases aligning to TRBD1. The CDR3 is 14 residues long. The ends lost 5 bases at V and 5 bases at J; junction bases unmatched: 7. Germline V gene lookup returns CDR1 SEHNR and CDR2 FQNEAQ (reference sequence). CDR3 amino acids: CASSPPTGVTEAFF. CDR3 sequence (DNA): TGTGCCAGCAGCCCACCGACAGGGGTGACTGAAGCTTTCTTT.

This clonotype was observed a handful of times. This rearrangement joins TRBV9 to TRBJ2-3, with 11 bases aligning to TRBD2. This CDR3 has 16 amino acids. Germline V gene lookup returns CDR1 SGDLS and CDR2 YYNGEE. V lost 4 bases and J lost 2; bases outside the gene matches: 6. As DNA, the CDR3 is TGTGCCAGCAGCCTACTAGCGGGAGAACCCACAGATACGCAGTATTTT. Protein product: CASSLLAGEPTDTQYF.

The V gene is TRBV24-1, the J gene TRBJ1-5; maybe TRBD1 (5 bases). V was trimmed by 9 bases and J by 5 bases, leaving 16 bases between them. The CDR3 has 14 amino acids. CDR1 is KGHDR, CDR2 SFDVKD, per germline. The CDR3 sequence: CATGCPETDQPQHF. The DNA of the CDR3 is TGTGCCACCGGCTGCCCGGAGACAGATCAGCCCCAGCATTTT.

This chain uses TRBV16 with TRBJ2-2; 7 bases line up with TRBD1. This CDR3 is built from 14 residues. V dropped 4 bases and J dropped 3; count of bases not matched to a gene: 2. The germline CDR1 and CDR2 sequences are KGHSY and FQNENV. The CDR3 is CASSPQGDTGELFF. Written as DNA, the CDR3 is TGTGCCAGCAGCCCTCAGGGGGACACCGGGGAGCTGTTTTTT.

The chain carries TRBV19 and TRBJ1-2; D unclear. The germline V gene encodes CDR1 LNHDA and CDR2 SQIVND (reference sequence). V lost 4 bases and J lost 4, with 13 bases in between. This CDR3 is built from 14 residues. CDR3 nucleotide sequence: TGTGCCAGTAGTACCTACGAGGGAACCTATGGCTACACCTTC. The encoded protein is CASSTYEGTYGYTF. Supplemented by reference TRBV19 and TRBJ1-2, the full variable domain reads DGGITQSPKYLFRKEGQNVTLSCEQNLNHDAMYWYRQDPGQGLRLIYYSQIVNDFQKGDIAEGYSVSREKKESFPLTVTSAQKNPTAFYLCASSTYEGTYGYTFGSGTRLTVV.

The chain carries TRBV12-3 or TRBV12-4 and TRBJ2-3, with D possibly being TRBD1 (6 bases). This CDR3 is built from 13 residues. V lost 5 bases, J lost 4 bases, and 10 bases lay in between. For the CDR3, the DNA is TGTGCCAGCAGTATAGGACAGCCAGATACGCAGTATTTT. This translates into CASSIGQPDTQYF.

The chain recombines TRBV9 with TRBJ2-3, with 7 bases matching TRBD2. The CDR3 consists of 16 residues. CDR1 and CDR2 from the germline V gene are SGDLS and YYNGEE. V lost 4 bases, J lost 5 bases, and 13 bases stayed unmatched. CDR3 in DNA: TGTGCCAGCAGCATAGGCGGCGGGAGTGAGGGAGATACGCAGTATTTT. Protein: CASSIGGGSEGDTQYF. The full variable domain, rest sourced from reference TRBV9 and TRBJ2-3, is DSGVTQTPKHLITATGQRVTLRCSPRSGDLSVYWYQQSLDQGLQFLIQYYNGEERAKGNILERFSAQQFPDLHSELNLSSLELGDSALYFCASSIGGGSEGDTQYFGPGTRLTVL.